Reported below is one T cell receptor (beta chain). What it recognizes is unknown. TCRdb's copy holds only in-frame clones and misses some; the assay was immunoSEQ multiplex PCR. This sample carries roughly 110,000 clones, around 92% of them seen once, and the ten largest clones take 7.5% to 9.5%. The data are from a study of T cell responses to AZD1222 COVID-19 vaccine. Second-dose intervals of approximately 4 or approximately 12 weeks were pooled. Study outcomes and limitations: Sampled repertoires all dated from after the peak T cell response. Spike-wide coverage was observed for vaccine-associated CD4 TCRs, with dominant responses at 160-218 and 743-854. Donors were mostly white British, more females; clonal diversity possibly underestimated.

This receptor was identified in an adult who received the AZD1222 COVID-19 vaccine. The sample in question was peripheral blood, obtained 28 days after the second AZD1222 dose.

CDR3 amino acids: CAWSVYPAQPHYGYTF. CDR3 nucleotides: TGTGCCTGGAGTGTATATCCGGCCCAACCTCACTATGGCTACACCTTC. This sequence joins TRBV30 and TRBJ1-2; D remains ambiguous. The V gene's germline CDR1 is GTSNPN and CDR2 SVGIG (reference sequence). V dropped 0 bases and J dropped 3 bases, with 17 bases sitting between them. The CDR3 loop spans 16 amino acids.